This T cell receptor (beta chain) is drawn from a study of glioma-infiltrating T cells after dendritic cell vaccination (dated by TCRdb to the mid-2010s). For the wider study: The cohort included roughly 15 glioblastoma patients drawn from Phase I and II dendritic cell vaccination trials, of whom 9 were newly diagnosed and 6 had recurrent disease. Survival after dendritic cell vaccination was correlated with TCR sequencing metrics, such as TIL content and the overlap between tumor and blood repertoires. In glioblastoma patients vaccinated with dendritic cells, deep sequencing of TCR beta CDR3 regions served to measure tumor-infiltrating lymphocyte content and to compare repertoires between tumor and blood. Between the early 2000s and the early 2010s, the patients were given dendritic cell vaccination pulsed with autologous tumor lysate. Each patient got three intradermal injections of the dendritic cell vaccine, spaced at biweekly intervals, in the arm below the axilla. To make the vaccine, monocyte-derived dendritic cells were cultured for less than nine days with IL-4 and GM-CSF and then pulsed overnight with autologous tumor lysate.

Sample time point, as interpreted from the label and publication: after dendritic cell vaccination, including at tumor progression/relapse. Patients were selected on the basis of adequate residual fresh-frozen tumor tissue and more than two years of available survival data. None of the glioblastoma patients carried an isocitrate dehydrogenase mutation, although molecular status otherwise varied. PBMC were collected before vaccination, two weeks after the third vaccination, and at tumor progression if progression occurred. The Qiagen DNeasy Blood extraction Kit was used to extract genomic DNA. Findings and caveats that apply to the study as a whole: The cohort was small and heterogeneous, only a few patients had full blood and tumor sets, and even fewer had initial-recurrent tumor pairs. No direct relationship between TCR clonality and survival was found, suggesting a diverse polyclonal response may matter. The response model built on TCR overlap across three groups was characterized as speculative, with prospective validation still needed. Longer time to progression and overall survival after dendritic cell vaccination were predicted by higher estimated pretreatment TIL content.

Worth noting for this clone: What this receptor recognizes is not known. One base away there is no much larger clone; base qualities are not given.

The V end gives up 6 bases and the J end 2 bases, leaving 10 bases in the junction not matched to a gene. The germline V gene sets CDR1 to SNHLY and CDR2 to FYNNEI. Inclusive of the bounding cysteine and phenylalanine, the CDR3 is 17 residues long. CDR3 DNA only is kept here, 51 bases in frame from base 1. Using the immunoSEQ assay, TCRB CDR3 regions were amplified from roughly 2.2 micrograms of genomic DNA, or from all available DNA when less than that was on hand. Multiplex PCR used 60 forward primers for TCR V beta segments and 13 reverse primers for J beta segments. To estimate the number of reads per starting template, synthetic control templates were added to each sample at limiting dilution. The Illumina HiSeq System generated 87 bp sequencing reads. As for the authors' bioinformatics: PCR and sequencing errors were removed by merging closely related sequences with a nearest neighbor algorithm. TCR overlap was defined as the percentage of unique tumor TCR beta sequences that were also present in the same patient's peripheral blood. Imported from immuneACCESS, the table was reduced by TCRdb to in-frame sequences with V and J called. These copies leave out some clones; in studies compared against another copy, an unresolved V gene accounts for under half, and the cause of the remainder is not known. For V, J and clone size, that table is used; D and trimming come from the DNA. This sample gives about 58,000 clones in total; 85% of them show up just once. The ten largest make up roughly 10% of the sample.

The sequence links TRBV2 to TRBJ2-7; the central 13 bases match TRBD2. The source material was blood, sampled after dendritic cell vaccination. The sequence derives from a human donor with glioblastoma. The CDR3 region reads CASSETHGLAGAYEQYF. Read as DNA, the sequence is TGTGCCAGCAGCGAAACACATGGACTAGCGGGGGCCTACGAGCAGTACTTC.